This TCR beta chain was recovered during a study of T cells in Graves' hyperthyroidism and ophthalmopathy (dated by TCRdb to between 2019 and 2020). Background for the entire study: Peripheral blood samples were taken at initial diagnosis, before any treatment was given. To identify distinguishing TCR V-J signatures, a discovery cohort of about 100 patients was used, comprising 43 with Graves' ophthalmopathy and under 60 with stable Graves' hyperthyroidism. Whether ophthalmopathy could be predicted prospectively was tested in an independent validation cohort made up of about 20 hyperthyroidism patients plus 17 patients who later progressed to ophthalmopathy. The roughly 91 discovery patients were randomly divided into training and test sets at a 7:3 ratio. In more than 5 Graves' hyperthyroidism patients, the study also compared T-cell repertoires from thyroid tissue with T-cell repertoires from blood. Following sampling, methimazole starting at 30 mg daily was given to hyperthyroidism patients, and high-dose intravenous methylprednisolone was given to ophthalmopathy patients. According to the paper, TCR Vbeta CDR3 sequencing was carried out on 135 peripheral blood samples, which came from 40 to 45 ophthalmopathy, 75 or so hyperthyroidism and approximately 17 progressor patients. The research as a whole found: In validation, the model predicted progression to ophthalmopathy a median of around six months before onset, with about 71% sensitivity and about 75% specificity. A model built on a 13 V-J signature distinguished ophthalmopathy from stable hyperthyroidism, reaching about 88% sensitivity and around 82% specificity in cross-validation and 80%/75% in testing. Sample size was not statistically predetermined, and investigators were not blinded to group allocation. Most expanded thyroid clonotypes (frequency above 0.001) were also detected in blood, a finding suggesting that blood repertoires may reflect thyroid immune responses.

Of note for this clonotype: Its antigen remains unidentified. The record has no base qualities; no much larger clone is one base away.

Unmatched junction bases come to 8, with V trimmed by 7 bases and J by 6 bases. From the cysteine up to the phenylalanine, the CDR3 has a length of 14 residues. Just the 42-base CDR3 DNA is kept, in frame starting at base 1. From a lookup of the germline V gene, CDR1 and CDR2 are MNHEY and SVGEGT. The TCR beta CDR3 regions were amplified from RNA transcripts. The TCR CDR3 was subjected to a first round of RT-PCR using the HTBI primer set and the Qiagen OneStep RT-PCR kit. Libraries were constructed in a second round of multiplex PCR, after which size selection and purification were carried out. Paired-end sequencing of the libraries was performed with 100 bp reads on an Illumina HiSeq2000. The authors' analysis ran thus. SOAPnuke was used to process the raw data, with reads discarded if the reads contained adapters or uncalled bases, had a mean Phred below 15, or lacked an exact constant-primer or identifier match. High-quality paired reads were merged with COPE v1.2.5, and unique nucleotide sequences were defined as clonotypes. MiTCR v1.1 was used to align the clonotypes against IMGT TRBV, TRBD and TRBJ reference segments. The analysis included only V-J combinations with a frequency above 0.0001, which together covered roughly 99% of the repertoires. A TCS score was defined as the ratio of F50 (clonal expansion) to E x V (chaos), with BLOSUM62-based TCRdist applied between CDR3 peptides within each V-J. Welch's t-statistics and random forest reduced around 550 V-J features to 13, which were used in a naive Bayes classifier (R e1071). TCRdb's own reprocessing of the public reads used fastp at Q25 and MiXCR and kept productive beta chains. One record per CDR3 amino acid sequence lists the most common genes and DNA. The V and J calls were determined by TCRdb, not by the authors. The sample profile shows some 490,000 distinct CDR3 sequences; 22% of them were found once. Approximately 54% of the sample belongs to the ten largest clones.

Ophthalmopathy patients had moderately to severely active disease, with a Clinical Activity Score of 3 or more, a NOSPECS grade of 4 or more, and a disease duration of less than 3 months. Any patient with an uncontrolled infection, another autoimmune disease, pregnancy or lactation was excluded. Diagnoses were based on clinical symptoms, serum thyroxine and TRAb, thyroid ultrasound and orbital computed tomography. PBMCs were separated from under 12 ml of fresh peripheral blood using Ficoll-Paque density gradient centrifugation. Total RNA was extracted using Trizol reagent, and RNA quality was assessed on an Agilent 2100 Bioanalyzer.

This TCR was sampled from a woman aged 70-85 years with Graves' ophthalmopathy. Input material: blood. The receptor chain draws on TRBV6-2 or TRBV6-3 and TRBJ2-1; 8 central bases correspond to TRBD2. For the CDR3, the sequence is CASILGLAGNEQFF. The nucleotides read TGTGCCAGCATTCTAGGACTAGCTGGCAATGAGCAGTTCTTC.